A selection of T cell receptor beta chains follows, all from one sample in a study of shared clonotypes between healthy human individuals. TCRdb's copy holds only in-frame clones and misses some; the assay was immunoSEQ multiplex PCR. The sample has millions of clones, about 95% seen once. Sequencing was performed on naive CD4+ T cells sorted from blood. Source of these receptors: a man younger than 35 in good health. CDR3s include the opening cysteine and the closing phenylalanine or tryptophan. Each record gives: V gene, J gene, D gene, clone size, CDR3 DNA, CDR3 protein. The D gene is left open where the match is weak. Not all rows give a size; the values are once, few, many and, for expanded clones, a class.

TRBV28	TRBJ2-7	.	.	TGTGCCAGCAGTCGGTTTGCCGAGCAGTACTTC	CASSRFAEQYF
TRBV10-2	TRBJ1-5	.	.	TGCGCCATCGTTCGGGGCAGTCGGGGGAATAGCAATCAGCCCCAGCATTTT	CAIVRGSRGNSNQPQHF
TRBV18	TRBJ1-2	.	.	TGTGCCAGCTCACCGAGTTCACCAAACTATGGCTACACCTTC	CASSPSSPNYGYTF
TRBV6-6	TRBJ2-5	.	once	TGTGCCAGCAGTTATGGTGACTTACAAGAGACCCAGTACTTC	CASSYGDLQETQYF
TRBV28	TRBJ2-5	.	.	TGTGCCAGCAGTTTAACAGGCGGGACCCAGTACTTC	CASSLTGGTQYF
TRBV5-1	TRBJ2-5	.	.	TGCGCCAGCAGCCACAAACAGGGCGTGGAAGAGACCCAGTACTTC	CASSHKQGVEETQYF
TRBV6-1	TRBJ1-1	.	.	TGTGCCAGCAAACAGGGAAGCGTCAACACTGAAGCTTTCTTT	CASKQGSVNTEAFF
TRBV6-6	TRBJ2-7	.	.	TGTGCCAGCAGTTCCTTAGGGGGTTGGTACTTC	CASSSLGGWYF
TRBV6-5	TRBJ2-5	.	once	TGTGCCAGCAGCCCTCCGGGATCAGCGCGGGAGACCCAGTACTTC	CASSPPGSARETQYF
TRBV2	TRBJ2-3	.	.	TGTGCCAGCAGTGAAGGGCAGTACATAGTCACAGATACGCAGTATTTT	CASSEGQYIVTDTQYF
TRBV5-1	TRBJ1-6	.	.	TGCGCCAGCAGCCCCTTTAATAGGGAGTTTTATAATTCACCCCTCCACTTT	CASSPFNREFYNSPLHF
TRBV6-6	TRBJ2-2	.	.	TGTGCCAGCAGTTACACGGGCACCGGGGAGCTGTTTTTT	CASSYTGTGELFF
TRBV2	TRBJ1-1	TRBD1	.	TGTGCCAGCAGGGGACAGTCGAACACTGAAGCTTTCTTT	CASRGQSNTEAFF
TRBV2	TRBJ2-5	.	.	TGTGCCAGCCGAATGGAGTCTACGGAGACCCAGTACTTC	CASRMESTETQYF
TRBV9	TRBJ2-5	TRBD2	once	TGTGCCAGCAGCGCCGGGACTAGCGAAGAGACCCAGTACTTC	CASSAGTSEETQYF
TRBV14	TRBJ2-4	.	.	TGTGCCAGCAGTCGATGGGGTGCGGGGCAGGACATTCAGTACTTC	CASSRWGAGQDIQYF
TRBV5-1	TRBJ2-4	.	.	TGCGCCAGCAGCAACCTGACACTTATTCAGTACTTC	CASSNLTLIQYF
TRBV6-1	TRBJ1-2	.	few	TGTGCCAGCAGGTCAGGTGGTCCTTCTGGCTACACCTTC	CASRSGGPSGYTF
TRBV9	TRBJ1-1	.	.	TGTGCCAGCAGCCGAGACCCTACACCGAACACTGAAGCTTTCTTT	CASSRDPTPNTEAFF
TRBV11-2	TRBJ2-1	.	.	TGTGCCAGCAGCTTAGCGGCAGGGGAGCAGTTCTTC	CASSLAAGEQFF
TRBV18	TRBJ1-2	.	.	TGTGCCAGCTCACCACTAAGGGATGGCTACACCTTC	CASSPLRDGYTF
TRBV27	TRBJ2-2	.	.	TGTGCCAGCAGATCCCCCAGTCTTGGCTCCGGGGAGCTGTTTTTT	CASRSPSLGSGELFF